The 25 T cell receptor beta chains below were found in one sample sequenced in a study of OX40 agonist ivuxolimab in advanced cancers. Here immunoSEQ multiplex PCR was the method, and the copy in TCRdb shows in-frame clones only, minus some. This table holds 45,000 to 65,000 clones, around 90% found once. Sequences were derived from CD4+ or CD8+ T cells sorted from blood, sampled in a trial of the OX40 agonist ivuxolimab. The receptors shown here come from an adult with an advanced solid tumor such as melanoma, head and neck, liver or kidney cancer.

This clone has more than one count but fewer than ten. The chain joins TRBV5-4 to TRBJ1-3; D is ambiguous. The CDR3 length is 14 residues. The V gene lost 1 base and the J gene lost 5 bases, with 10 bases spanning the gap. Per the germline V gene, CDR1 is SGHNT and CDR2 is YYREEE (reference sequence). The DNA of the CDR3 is TGTGCCAGCAGCTTGTATCCCGGACGAAACACCATATATTTT. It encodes CASSLYPGRNTIYF.

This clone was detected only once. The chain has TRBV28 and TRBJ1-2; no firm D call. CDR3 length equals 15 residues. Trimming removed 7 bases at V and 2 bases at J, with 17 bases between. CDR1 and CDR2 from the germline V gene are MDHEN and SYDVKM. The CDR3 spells CASTTRPSANYGYTF. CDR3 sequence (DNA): TGTGCCAGCACCACTAGACCGTCTGCGAACTATGGCTACACCTTC.

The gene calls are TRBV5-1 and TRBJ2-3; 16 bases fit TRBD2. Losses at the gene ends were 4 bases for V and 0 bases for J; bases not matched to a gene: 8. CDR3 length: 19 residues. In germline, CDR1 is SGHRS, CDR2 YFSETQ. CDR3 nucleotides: TGCGCCAGCAGCGAGGCCGGGACTAGCGGGAGGGTCAGCACAGATACGCAGTATTTT. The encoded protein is CASSEAGTSGRVSTDTQYF.

For the CDR3, the DNA is TGTGCCAGCAGTTACTCGGAGGCCGGGGAGCTGTTTTTT. This encodes CASSYSEAGELFF. The V call is TRBV6-5, the J call TRBJ2-2; TRBD2 might be the D (5 bases). Trimming stripped 0 bases from V and 6 bases from J, with 5 bases between. In germline, CDR1 is MNHEY, CDR2 SVGAGI. The CDR3 consists of 13 residues.

CDR3 sequence reads: CASSQDSPSYGYTF. The CDR3 coding sequence is TGCGCCAGCAGCCAAGATAGCCCCTCCTATGGCTACACCTTC. This chain uses TRBV4-1 with TRBJ1-2; D unresolved. Deletions cut 0 bases from V and 4 bases from J, with 9 bases between. This CDR3 is 14 amino acids long. CDR1 and CDR2 (germline): MGHRA, YSYEKL.

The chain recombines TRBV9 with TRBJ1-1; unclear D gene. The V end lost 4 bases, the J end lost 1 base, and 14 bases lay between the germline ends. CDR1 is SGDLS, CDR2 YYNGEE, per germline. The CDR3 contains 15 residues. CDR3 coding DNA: TGTGCCAGCAGCCCAAGTCCGACGGGGAACACTGAAGCTTTCTTT. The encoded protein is CASSPSPTGNTEAFF.

The CDR3, as DNA: TGCGCCAGCAGCCAAGATTGGACTTTTACAGATACGCAGTATTTT. Translation: CASSQDWTFTDTQYF. The chain combines TRBV4-3 with TRBJ2-3; tentative D call: TRBD2 (5 bases). The CDR3 runs 15 residues. CDR1 and CDR2 (germline): LGHNA, YSLEER. Trimming stripped 0 bases from V and 3 bases from J, with 10 bases between.

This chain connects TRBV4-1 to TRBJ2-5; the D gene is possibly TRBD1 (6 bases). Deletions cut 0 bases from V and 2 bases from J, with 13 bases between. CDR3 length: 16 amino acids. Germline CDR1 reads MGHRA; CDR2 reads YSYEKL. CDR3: CASSQDRGMLQETQYF. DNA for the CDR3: TGCGCCAGCAGCCAAGATAGGGGGATGTTACAAGAGACCCAGTACTTC.

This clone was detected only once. CDR3 residues: CATSPARYPGELFF. CDR3 nucleotide sequence: TGTGCCACCTCCCCGGCTCGTTATCCCGGGGAGCTGTTTTTT. The chain is built from TRBV19 and TRBJ2-2; the D is unclear. The CDR3 has 14 residues. Germline CDR1 is LNHDA and CDR2 is SQIVND (reference sequence). Trimming shortened V by 10 bases and J by 6 bases, and 18 bases separated the two germline ends.

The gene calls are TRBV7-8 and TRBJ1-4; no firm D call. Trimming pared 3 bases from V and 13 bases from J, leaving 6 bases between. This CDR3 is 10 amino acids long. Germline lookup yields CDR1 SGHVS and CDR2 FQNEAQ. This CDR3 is CASSFPGLFF. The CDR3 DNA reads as TGTGCCAGCAGCTTTCCGGGACTGTTTTTT.

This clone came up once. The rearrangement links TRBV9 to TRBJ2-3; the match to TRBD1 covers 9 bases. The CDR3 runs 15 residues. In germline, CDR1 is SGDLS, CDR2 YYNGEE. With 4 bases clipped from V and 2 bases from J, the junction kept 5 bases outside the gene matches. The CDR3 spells CASSLWTGATDTQYF. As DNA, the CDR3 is TGTGCCAGCAGCTTGTGGACAGGGGCCACAGATACGCAGTATTTT.

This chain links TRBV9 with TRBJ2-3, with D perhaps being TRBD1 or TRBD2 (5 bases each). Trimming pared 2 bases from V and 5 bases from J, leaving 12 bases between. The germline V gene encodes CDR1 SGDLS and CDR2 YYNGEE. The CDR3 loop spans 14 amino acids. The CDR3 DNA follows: TGTGCCAGCAGCGTTTGGGGGACGGGAGATACGCAGTATTTT. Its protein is CASSVWGTGDTQYF.

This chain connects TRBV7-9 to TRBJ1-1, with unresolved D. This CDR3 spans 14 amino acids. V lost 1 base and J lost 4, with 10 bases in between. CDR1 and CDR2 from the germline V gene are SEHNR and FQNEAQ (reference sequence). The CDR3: CASSLEPGGTEAFF. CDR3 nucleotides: TGTGCCAGCAGCTTAGAACCCGGCGGCACTGAAGCTTTCTTT.

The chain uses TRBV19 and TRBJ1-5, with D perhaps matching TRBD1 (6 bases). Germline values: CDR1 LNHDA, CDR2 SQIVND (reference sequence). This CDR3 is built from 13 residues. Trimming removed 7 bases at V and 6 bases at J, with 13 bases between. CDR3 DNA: TGTGCCAGTAAGGCGTGGGGGGCTCAGCCCCAGCATTTT. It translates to CASKAWGAQPQHF. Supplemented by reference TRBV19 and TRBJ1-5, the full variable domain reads DGGITQSPKYLFRKEGQNVTLSCEQNLNHDAMYWYRQDPGQGLRLIYYSQIVNDFQKGDIAEGYSVSREKKESFPLTVTSAQKNPTAFYLCASKAWGAQPQHFGDGTRLSIL.

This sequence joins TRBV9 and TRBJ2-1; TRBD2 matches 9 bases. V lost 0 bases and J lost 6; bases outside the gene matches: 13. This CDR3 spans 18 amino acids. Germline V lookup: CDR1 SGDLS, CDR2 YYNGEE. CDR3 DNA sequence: TGTGCCAGCAGCGTAGGAAGGAATAGCGGGAGACCCTTCAATGAGCAGTTCTTC. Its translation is CASSVGRNSGRPFNEQFF.

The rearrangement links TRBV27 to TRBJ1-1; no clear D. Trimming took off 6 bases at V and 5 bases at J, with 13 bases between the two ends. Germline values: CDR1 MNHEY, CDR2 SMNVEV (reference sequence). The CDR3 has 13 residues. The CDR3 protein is CASREGGITEAFF. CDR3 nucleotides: TGTGCCAGCAGGGAAGGTGGCATAACTGAAGCTTTCTTT.

CDR3 residues: CASIKQGYYEAFF. DNA of the CDR3: TGTGCCAGCATTAAACAGGGTTACTACGAAGCTTTCTTT. This chain connects TRBV6-1 to TRBJ1-1; D might be TRBD1 (6 bases). Germline V gene sequence: CDR1 MNHNS, CDR2 SASEGT. Trimming stripped 7 bases from V and 8 bases from J, with 17 bases between. The CDR3 loop spans 13 amino acids.

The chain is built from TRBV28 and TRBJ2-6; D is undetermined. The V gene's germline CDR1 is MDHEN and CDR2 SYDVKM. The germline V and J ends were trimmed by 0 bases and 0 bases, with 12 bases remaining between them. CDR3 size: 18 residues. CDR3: CASSLWRRLSSGANVLTF. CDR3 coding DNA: TGTGCCAGCAGTTTATGGCGCAGGCTAAGCTCTGGGGCCAACGTCCTGACTTTC.

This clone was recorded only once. The CDR3 sequence: CASSDHGELFF. CDR3 DNA sequence: TGTGCCAGCTCGGACCACGGGGAGCTGTTTTTT. The J gene is TRBJ2-2, the V gene TRBV2; the D is unclear. V dropped 8 bases and J dropped 7 bases, with 8 bases sitting between them. The germline V gene has CDR1 SNHLY and CDR2 FYNNEI. CDR3 length: 11 amino acids.

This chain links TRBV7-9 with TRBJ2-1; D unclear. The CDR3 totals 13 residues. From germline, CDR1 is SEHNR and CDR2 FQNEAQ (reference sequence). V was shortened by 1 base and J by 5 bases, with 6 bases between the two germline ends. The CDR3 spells CASSLELNNEQFF. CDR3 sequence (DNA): TGTGCCAGCAGCTTAGAACTGAACAATGAGCAGTTCTTC.

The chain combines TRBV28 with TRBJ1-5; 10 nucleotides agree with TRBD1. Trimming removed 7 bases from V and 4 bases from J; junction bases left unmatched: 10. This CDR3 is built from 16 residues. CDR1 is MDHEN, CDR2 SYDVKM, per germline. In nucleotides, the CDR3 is TGTGCCAGCACCCCTCTGTGGGGACAGGGGAATCAGCCCCAGCATTTT. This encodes CASTPLWGQGNQPQHF.

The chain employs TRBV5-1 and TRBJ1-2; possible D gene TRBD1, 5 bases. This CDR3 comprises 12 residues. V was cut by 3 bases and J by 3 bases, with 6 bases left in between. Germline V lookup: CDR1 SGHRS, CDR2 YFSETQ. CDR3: CASSSGDYGYTF. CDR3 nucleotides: TGCGCCAGCAGCTCGGGGGACTATGGCTACACCTTC. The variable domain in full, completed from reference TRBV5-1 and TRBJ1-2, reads KAGVTQTPRYLIKTRGQQVTLSCSPISGHRSVSWYQQTPGQGLQFLFEYFSETQRNKGNFPGRFSGRQFSNSRSEMNVSTLELGDSALYLCASSSGDYGYTFGSGTRLTVV.

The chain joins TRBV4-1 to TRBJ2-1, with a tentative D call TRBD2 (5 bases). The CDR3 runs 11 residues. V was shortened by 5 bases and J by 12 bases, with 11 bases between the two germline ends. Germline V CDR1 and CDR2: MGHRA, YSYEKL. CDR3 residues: CASSFREWQFF. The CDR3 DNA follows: TGCGCCAGCAGCTTCCGGGAATGGCAGTTCTTC.

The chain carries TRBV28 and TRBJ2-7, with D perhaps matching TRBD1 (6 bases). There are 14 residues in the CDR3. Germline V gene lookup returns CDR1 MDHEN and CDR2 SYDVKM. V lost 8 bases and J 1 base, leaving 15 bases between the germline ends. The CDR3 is CASGVTGESYEQYF. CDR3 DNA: TGTGCCAGCGGCGTGACAGGCGAGTCCTACGAGCAGTACTTC.

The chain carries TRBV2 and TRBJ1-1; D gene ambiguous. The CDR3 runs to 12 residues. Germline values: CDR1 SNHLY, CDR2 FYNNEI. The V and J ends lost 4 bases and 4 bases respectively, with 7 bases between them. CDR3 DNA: TGTGCCAGCAGTGGGCCCAGCACTGAAGCTTTCTTT. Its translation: CASSGPSTEAFF.